The entry that follows covers one TCR beta chain sequence. This sample is drawn from a study of blood T cell repertoires in COVID-19. Germline trimming cut 2 bases from V and 7 bases from J; bases unmatched to any gene: 4. The CDR3 has 16 residues. Per the germline V gene, CDR1 is KGHDR and CDR2 is SFDVKD. The assay was immunoSEQ multiplex PCR, and TCRdb's table has in-frame clones only and misses some. The table records more than 20,000 clones, over 70% of them present only once. The J gene is TRBJ2-1, the V gene TRBV24-1; 13 positions match TRBD2. The sequenced material came from peripheral blood. The clonotype comes from a human donor with active COVID-19. The donor label of this sample is uncertain. The CDR3 region has the DNA TGTGCCACCAGTGATTCGACTAGCGGGAGGTGGAATGAGCAGTTCTTC. Protein: CATSDSTSGRWNEQFF.